This T cell receptor beta chain is drawn from a study of blood T cell repertoires in COVID-19. Study information: Samples of COVID-19 (acute and convalescent) were obtained from the United States, Italy and Spain. Sources were T cells, B-cell-depleted T cells, or PBMCs; the material itself was cDNA or gDNA.

V lost 0 bases to trimming and J lost 5 bases, with 11 bases between them. The CDR3 covers 14 residues. Germline CDR1 and CDR2: LNHNV and YYDKDF (reference sequence). Clinical histories supplied by participants themselves formed the basis of cohort assignment. Each recovered donor of Cohort 3 presented with two negative PCRs, clearance, or symptom resolution. The protocol was immunoSEQ multiplex PCR, while the TCRdb copy is restricted to in-frame clones and leaves out a portion. The sample lists some 210,000 clones; roughly 77% were seen once. Source material: PBMCs or T cells enriched from blood (not recorded which). The chain uses TRBV15 and TRBJ2-7; a possible D gene is TRBD2 (6 bases). This TCR came from a man aged 40-50 years who had recovered from COVID-19. The CDR3 DNA is TGTGCCACCAGCAGAGAAATGCCGGGGGACGAGCAGTACTTC. This sequence encodes CATSREMPGDEQYF. Full variable domain (remainder filled in from reference TRBV15 and TRBJ2-7): DAMVIQNPRYQVTQFGKPVTLSCSQTLNHNVMYWYQQKSSQAPKLLFHYYDKDFNNEADTPDNFQSRRPNTSFCFLDIRSPGLGDTAMYLCATSREMPGDEQYFGPGTRLTVT.